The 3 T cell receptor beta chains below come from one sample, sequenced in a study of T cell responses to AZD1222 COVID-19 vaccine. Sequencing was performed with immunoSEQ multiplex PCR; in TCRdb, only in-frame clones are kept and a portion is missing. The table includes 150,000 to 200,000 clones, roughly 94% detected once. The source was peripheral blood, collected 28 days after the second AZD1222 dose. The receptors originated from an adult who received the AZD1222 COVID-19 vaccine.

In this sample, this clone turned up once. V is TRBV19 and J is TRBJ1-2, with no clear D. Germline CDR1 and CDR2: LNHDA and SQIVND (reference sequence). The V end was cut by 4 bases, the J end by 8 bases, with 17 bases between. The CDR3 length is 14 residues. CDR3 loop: CASSSRHGVEGYTF. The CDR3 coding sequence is TGTGCCAGTAGTAGCCGACACGGGGTGGAAGGCTACACCTTC.

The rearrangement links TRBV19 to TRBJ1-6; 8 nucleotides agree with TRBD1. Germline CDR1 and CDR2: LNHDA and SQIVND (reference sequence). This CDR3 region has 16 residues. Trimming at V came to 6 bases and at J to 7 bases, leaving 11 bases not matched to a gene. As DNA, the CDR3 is TGTGCCAGTAGCACCCTGACAGGGGCCAGGAATTCACCCCTCCACTTT. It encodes CASSTLTGARNSPLHF.

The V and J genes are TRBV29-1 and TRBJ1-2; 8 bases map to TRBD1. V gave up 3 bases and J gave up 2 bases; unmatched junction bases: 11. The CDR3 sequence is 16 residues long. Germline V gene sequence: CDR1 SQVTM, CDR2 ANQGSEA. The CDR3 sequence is CSVDLVSGQGNYGYTF. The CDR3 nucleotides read TGCAGCGTTGATCTTGTGTCCGGACAGGGAAACTATGGCTACACCTTC.